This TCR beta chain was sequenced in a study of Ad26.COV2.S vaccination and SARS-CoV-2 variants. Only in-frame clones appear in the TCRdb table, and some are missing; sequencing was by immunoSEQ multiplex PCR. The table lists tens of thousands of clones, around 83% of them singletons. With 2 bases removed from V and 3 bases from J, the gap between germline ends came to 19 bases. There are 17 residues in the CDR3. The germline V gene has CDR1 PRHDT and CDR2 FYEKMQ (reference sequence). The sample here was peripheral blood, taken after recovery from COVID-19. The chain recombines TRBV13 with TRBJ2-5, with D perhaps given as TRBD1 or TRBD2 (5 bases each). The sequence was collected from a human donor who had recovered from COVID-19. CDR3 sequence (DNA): TGTGCCAGCAGCTTATCAGGGTTGGGGAGTAGTAAAGAGACCCAGTACTTC. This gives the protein CASSLSGLGSSKETQYF.